Listed below are T cell receptor beta chains from one sample, sequenced in a study of blood T cell repertoires in COVID-19. TCRdb keeps only in-frame clones here, not all; method: immunoSEQ multiplex PCR. The data show 150,000 to 200,000 clones, with about 88% seen just once and 20% to 25% held by the top ten. Material for sequencing was PBMCs or T cells enriched from blood (not recorded which). The receptors were gathered from a woman in her forties in a cohort exposed to, infected with or recovered from COVID-19 (not recorded which). Both conserved end residues are part of each CDR3. Fields, in order: clone size, J gene, D gene, V gene, CDR3 protein, CDR3 DNA. D genes are given only for firm matches. Clone size is shown for a subset of rows, as once, few, many or a class of expanded clone.

once TRBJ2-1 TRBD2 TRBV7-9 CASSLGREGHSEQFF TGTGCCAGCAGCTTAGGGCGGGAGGGCCACAGTGAGCAGTTCTTC
- TRBJ1-1 - TRBV12-3/TRBV12-4 CASRDSTFTEAFF TGTGCCAGCAGGGACTCAACCTTCACTGAAGCTTTCTTT
- TRBJ2-1 TRBD2 TRBV29-1 CSVAYRLASGNEQFF TGCAGCGTCGCCTACCGACTAGCGAGCGGTAATGAGCAGTTCTTC
- TRBJ2-7 TRBD1 TRBV19 CASSQGARDEQYF TGTGCCAGTAGTCAGGGGGCGCGCGACGAGCAGTACTTC
once TRBJ2-2 TRBD2 TRBV6-2/TRBV6-3 CASSPWASGVTGELFF TGTGCCAGCAGTCCATGGGCTAGCGGGGTTACCGGGGAGCTGTTTTTT
- TRBJ2-1 TRBD1 TRBV7-9 CASSFAQTGAADEQFF TGTGCCAGCAGCTTTGCCCAGACAGGGGCGGCGGATGAGCAGTTCTTC
- TRBJ2-1 - TRBV29-1 CSVARGYEQFF TGCAGCGTTGCCAGGGGATATGAGCAGTTCTTC
once TRBJ2-7 TRBD1 TRBV5-1 CASSFGTGVNEQYF TGCGCCAGCAGCTTCGGGACAGGGGTTAATGAGCAGTACTTC
- TRBJ2-7 TRBD2 TRBV6-5 CASRGTSGSYEQYF TGTGCCAGCAGGGGGACTAGCGGGAGCTACGAGCAGTACTTC
- TRBJ1-1 TRBD1 TRBV7-9 CASSRGQGSEAFF TGTGCCAGCAGCCGGGGACAGGGCTCTGAAGCTTTCTTT